The rows below give T cell receptor beta chains drawn from one sample of a study of T cells in Graves' hyperthyroidism and ophthalmopathy. TCRdb itself ran the multiplex PCR reads through MiXCR, one entry per CDR3 protein. The profile shows some 400,000 distinct CDR3 sequences, about 18% of them singletons. The specimen sequenced was blood. These receptors originate from a woman younger than 35 with Graves' hyperthyroidism. The CDR3 runs from the conserved cysteine through the conserved F or W. The D gene is left open where the match is weak. Some rows mark clone size as missing; the rest say once, few, many or name a class of expanded clone.

many	-	TRBV19	TRBJ1-1	TGTGCCAGTACAGGCCACGAACGTCTGAACACTGAAGCTTTCTTT	CASTGHERLNTEAFF
many	-	TRBV28	TRBJ1-1	TGTGCCAGCAGTCCCCAAGAAGGGCGGGTGAACACTGAAGCTTTCTTT	CASSPQEGRVNTEAFF
many	TRBD1	TRBV2	TRBJ2-7	TGTGCCAGCAGGGACCCGGGACAGAAATTCTACGAGCAGTACTTC	CASRDPGQKFYEQYF
many	-	TRBV12-3/TRBV12-4	TRBJ1-5	TGTGCCAGCAGTCGACCAAATCAGCCCCAGCATTTT	CASSRPNQPQHF
-	-	TRBV12-3/TRBV12-4	TRBJ2-2	TGTGCCAGCCCATCCTCGGGGAGTACCGGGGAGCTGTTTTTT	CASPSSGSTGELFF
many	-	TRBV10-3	TRBJ2-7	TGTGCCATCAGTGAGCGGTACGAGCAGTACTTC	CAISERYEQYF
many	-	TRBV12-3/TRBV12-4	TRBJ1-1	TGTGCCAGCAGTCAGACAGGGAACACTGAAGCTTTCTTT	CASSQTGNTEAFF
-	TRBD1	TRBV6-1	TRBJ1-2	TGTGCCAGCAGTGAAGGGACAGGGGCGGCCTATGGCTACACCTTC	CASSEGTGAAYGYTF
many	TRBD1	TRBV20-1	TRBJ1-1	TGCAGTGCTAGAGGACAGACAGGGACCACTGAAGCTTTCTTT	CSARGQTGTTEAFF
-	-	TRBV30	TRBJ1-3	TGTGCCTGGAGGGGCGGTAGAGCATTCTCTGGAAACACCATATATTTT	CAWRGGRAFSGNTIYF
many	-	TRBV6-5	TRBJ2-2	TGTGCCAGCCGCAAGTCCACCGGGGAGCTGTTTTTT	CASRKSTGELFF
many	TRBD1	TRBV6-4	TRBJ2-2	TGTGCCAGCAGTGACACCCGACAGGGATGGACCGGGGAGCTGTTTTTT	CASSDTRQGWTGELFF
many	-	TRBV12-3/TRBV12-4	TRBJ1-2	TGTGCCAGCAGTTCCAAGGGGGGTGGCTATGGCTACACCTTC	CASSSKGGGYGYTF
many	-	TRBV5-1	TRBJ1-1	TGCGCCAGAAGATTCCAGACTGAAGCTTTCTTT	CARRFQTEAFF